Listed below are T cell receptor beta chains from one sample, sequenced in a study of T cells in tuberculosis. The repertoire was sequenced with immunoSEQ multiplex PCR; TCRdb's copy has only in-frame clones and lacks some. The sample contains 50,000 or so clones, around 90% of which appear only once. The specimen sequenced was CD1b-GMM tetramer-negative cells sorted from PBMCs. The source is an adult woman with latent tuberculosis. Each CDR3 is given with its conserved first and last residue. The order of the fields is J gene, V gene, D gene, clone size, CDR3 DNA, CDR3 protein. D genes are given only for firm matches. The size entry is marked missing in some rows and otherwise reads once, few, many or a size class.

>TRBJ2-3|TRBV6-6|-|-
TGTGCCAGCAGTTACGGGGGGAGCACAGATACGCAGTATTTT
CASSYGGSTDTQYF
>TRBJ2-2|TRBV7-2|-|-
TGTGCCAGCAGCCTCAGCGGGCCGAACACCGGGGAGCTGTTTTTT
CASSLSGPNTGELFF
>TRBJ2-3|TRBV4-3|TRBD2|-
TGCGCCAGCAGCCAAGATAGCGGTAGCGGGGGGGATACGCAGTATTTT
CASSQDSGSGGDTQYF
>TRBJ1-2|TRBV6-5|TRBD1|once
TGTGCCAGCCAAGACAGGGGTGGTGGCTACACCTTC
CASQDRGGGYTF
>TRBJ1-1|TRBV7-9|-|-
TGTGCCAGCAGCTTAGTAAGTGGGAGGAACACTGAAGCTTTCTTT
CASSLVSGRNTEAFF
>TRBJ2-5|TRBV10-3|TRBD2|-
TGTGCCATCAGTGAGACCGGGACTAGCGGGACTGAGACCCAGTACTTC
CAISETGTSGTETQYF
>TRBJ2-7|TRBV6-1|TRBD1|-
TGTGCCAGCAGAATCCGGGACAGGTCGTTTAGCGAGCAGTACTTC
CASRIRDRSFSEQYF
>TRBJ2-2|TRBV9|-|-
TGTGCCAGCAGCGTAGCCATTAGGGGAGGTCGTACCGGGGAGCTGTTTTTT
CASSVAIRGGRTGELFF
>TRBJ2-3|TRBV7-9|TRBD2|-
TGTGCCAGCAGCTTAGTCCTAGCGGGGGACGATACGCAGTATTTT
CASSLVLAGDDTQYF
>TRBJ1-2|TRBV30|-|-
TGTGCCTGGAGTGAGAGGGTCTCCTATGGCTACACCTTC
CAWSERVSYGYTF
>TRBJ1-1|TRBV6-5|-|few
TGTGCCAGCAGTCTTCAGGAGAACACTGAAGCTTTCTTT
CASSLQENTEAFF
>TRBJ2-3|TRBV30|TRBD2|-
TGTGCCGGAACTCCGATAGCGGGGGGCGGCGATACGCAGTATTTT
CAGTPIAGGGDTQYF
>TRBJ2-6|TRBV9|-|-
TGTGCCAGCAGCGTATCGTACATTGGGTGGAGGGGGCAAAGCTCTGGGGCCAACGTCCTGACTTTC
CASSVSYIGWRGQSSGANVLTF
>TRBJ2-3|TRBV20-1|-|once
TGCAGTGCTACCAGAGGAGATACGCAGTATTTT
CSATRGDTQYF
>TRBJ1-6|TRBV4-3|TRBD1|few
TGCGCCAGCAGGGACAGGTCGTCCTATAATTCACCCCTCCACTTT
CASRDRSSYNSPLHF
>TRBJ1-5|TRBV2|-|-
TGTGCCAGCAGTGAGGTGGGAGATCAGCCCCAGCATTTT
CASSEVGDQPQHF
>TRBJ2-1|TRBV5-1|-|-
TGCGCCAGCAGCTTGCCTCCGCTCAGCTCCTACAATGAGCAGTTCTTC
CASSLPPLSSYNEQFF
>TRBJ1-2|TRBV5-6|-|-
TGTGCCAGCAGCCTATCCCCGGCAGGGGATAGCTATGGCTACACCTTC
CASSLSPAGDSYGYTF
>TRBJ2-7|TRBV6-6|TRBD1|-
TGTGCCAGCAGCAGGGGGCTCTACGAGCAGTACTTC
CASSRGLYEQYF
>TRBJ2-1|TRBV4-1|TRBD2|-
TGCGCCAGCAGCCAAGAGGTAGCGGGGGTCTACAATGAGCAGTTCTTC
CASSQEVAGVYNEQFF
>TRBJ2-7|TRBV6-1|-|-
TGTGCCAGCAGTTTAGCGGCCAGCTCCTACGAGCAGTACTTC
CASSLAASSYEQYF
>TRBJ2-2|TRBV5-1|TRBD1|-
TGCGCCAGCAGCCAAACAGGGGTGATGGCCGGGGAGCTGTTTTTT
CASSQTGVMAGELFF